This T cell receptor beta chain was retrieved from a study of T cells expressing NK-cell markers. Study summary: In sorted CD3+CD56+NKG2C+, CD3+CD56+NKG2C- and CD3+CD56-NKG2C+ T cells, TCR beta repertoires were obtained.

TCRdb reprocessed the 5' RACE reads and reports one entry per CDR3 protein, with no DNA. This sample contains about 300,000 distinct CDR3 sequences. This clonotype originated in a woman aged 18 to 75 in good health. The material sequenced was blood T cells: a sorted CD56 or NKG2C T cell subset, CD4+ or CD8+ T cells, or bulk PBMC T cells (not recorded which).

The CDR3 reads CASSQGQVEKLFF. V is TRBV11-1 and J is TRBJ1-4; there is no DNA to check the TCRdb D call of TRBD1. Germline CDR1 is SGHAT and CDR2 is FQDESV (reference sequence). This CDR3 contains 13 residues.